The T cell receptor (beta chain) described here comes from a study of T cell changes during pregnancy in multiple sclerosis. The length of the CDR3 is 13 residues. Germline-derived CDR1 and CDR2 are MNHNS and SASEGT. V was cut by 7 bases and J by 4 bases, with 14 bases left in between. Profiling relied on immunoSEQ multiplex PCR, and the TCRdb table lists in-frame clones only, not all of them. The sample lists tens of thousands of clones; 91% were seen once. The input for sequencing was peripheral blood, taken in the second trimester of pregnancy. The receptor comes from a female donor with multiple sclerosis, enrolled in a pregnancy study. This chain links TRBV6-1 with TRBJ2-7; D might be TRBD2 (6 bases). CDR3 loop: CASTEWGRYEQYF. CDR3 nucleotide sequence: TGTGCCAGCACCGAATGGGGGAGGTACGAGCAGTACTTC.